This entry lists 13 T cell receptor beta chains sequenced from one sample in a study of blood T cell repertoires in COVID-19. Generated by immunoSEQ multiplex PCR, the TCRdb table keeps only in-frame clones and is missing some. The sample records about 230,000 clones, 88% being singletons. The sample comprised peripheral blood. Receptor source: a woman aged 55-70 years with acute or convalescent COVID-19.

The V call is TRBV19, the J call TRBJ1-2, with 8 positions matching TRBD1. Germline V lookup: CDR1 LNHDA, CDR2 SQIVND (reference sequence). This CDR3 spans 13 amino acids. V shed 3 bases and J 4 bases; nucleotides not matched to a gene: 1. The CDR3 DNA is TGTGCCAGTAGTATTACAGGGGGCTATGGCTACACCTTC. Its translation is CASSITGGYGYTF.

V usage is TRBV11-3 and J usage is TRBJ2-1; maybe TRBD2 (5 bases). The CDR3 has 15 residues. V lost 2 bases to trimming and J lost 2 bases, with 10 bases between them. Germline V lookup: CDR1 SGHNT, CDR2 YENEEA. The CDR3 DNA reads as TGTGCCAGCAGCTTAACCCCCGGGGCCTACAATGAGCAGTTCTTC. Translated: CASSLTPGAYNEQFF.

The CDR3 DNA reads as TGTGCCAGTAGTACCCTGGGTTCCCAGGGCTATGGCTACACCTTC. This codes for CASSTLGSQGYGYTF. The rearrangement uses TRBV19 and TRBJ1-2, with D perhaps matching TRBD1 (5 bases). The germline V and J ends were trimmed by 4 bases and 4 bases, with 16 bases remaining between them. This CDR3 comprises 15 residues. Germline V gives CDR1 LNHDA, CDR2 SQIVND (reference sequence).

CDR3 in DNA: TGTGCCTGGAGCTTCGACAGGGGGCTTGGCTACACCTTC. Translation gives CAWSFDRGLGYTF. The chain combines TRBV30 with TRBJ1-2; 10 nucleotides line up with TRBD1. The CDR3 has 13 amino acids. CDR1 and CDR2 from the germline V gene are GTSNPN and SVGIG (reference sequence). V lost 3 bases, J lost 7 bases, and 5 bases stayed unmatched. Full variable domain (missing parts from reference TRBV30 and TRBJ1-2): SQTIHQWPATLVQPVGSPLSLECTVEGTSNPNLYWYRQAAGRGLQLLFYSVGIGQISSEVPQNLSASRPQDRQFILSSKKLLLSDSGFYLCAWSFDRGLGYTFGSGTRLTVV.

The chain links TRBV5-1 to TRBJ2-3, with D tentatively TRBD2 (6 bases). Trimming took 0 bases from V and 0 from J, leaving 17 bases between them. This CDR3 comprises 18 residues. The V gene's germline CDR1 is SGHRS and CDR2 YFSETQ. The chain's CDR3 is CASSLEGLGRTSTDTQYF. The CDR3 DNA reads TGCGCCAGCAGCTTGGAGGGACTGGGACGGACTAGCACAGATACGCAGTATTTT.

The rearrangement joins TRBV9 to TRBJ1-1; TRBD1 matches 9 bases. J lost 4 bases, V lost 4 bases, and 2 bases had no gene match. This CDR3 has 13 residues. Germline loops: CDR1 SGDLS, CDR2 YYNGEE. The CDR3 loop reads CASSLTGGTEAFF. The CDR3, as DNA: TGTGCCAGCAGCTTGACAGGGGGCACTGAAGCTTTCTTT.

The chain has TRBV6-1 and TRBJ2-7; 10 bases line up with TRBD1. V was clipped by 1 base and J by 3 bases; unmatched bases: 12. CDR1 is MNHNS, CDR2 SASEGT, per germline. The CDR3 runs to 18 residues. The CDR3 bases are TGTGCCAGCAGTGAAGGAGGAGCGACAGGGGGCGCGATCTACGAGCAGTACTTC. Translating gives CASSEGGATGGAIYEQYF.

The J gene is TRBJ1-1, the V gene TRBV18; 7 nucleotides match TRBD1. This CDR3 region has 18 residues. The V and J ends lost 5 bases and 2 bases, in that order; junction bases with no gene match: 17. Germline values: CDR1 KGHSH, CDR2 LQKENI. CDR3 amino acids: CASSMGQLGLGFNTEAFF. For the CDR3, the DNA is TGTGCCAGCTCAATGGGACAGCTTGGGTTGGGCTTCAACACTGAAGCTTTCTTT.

The chain couples TRBV28 to TRBJ2-7; the D gene is possibly TRBD1 (5 bases). The V gene lost 2 bases and the J gene lost 1 base, with 12 bases spanning the gap. The CDR3 covers 15 residues. Germline CDR1 MDHEN, CDR2 SYDVKM. The CDR3 here is CASSLPQGSSYEQYF. The CDR3 DNA reads TGTGCCAGCAGTTTACCTCAGGGATCGTCCTACGAGCAGTACTTC.

The chain recombines TRBV7-3 with TRBJ2-2; D may be TRBD1 (6 bases). The V end lost 5 bases, the J end lost 3 bases, and 19 bases lay between the germline ends. The CDR3 length is 17 residues. Germline V gene sequence: CDR1 SGHTA, CDR2 FQGTGA. CDR3 in DNA: TGTGCCAGCAGCCCCAGAAGCCGGGACACCTACACCGGGGAGCTGTTTTTT. Encoded protein: CASSPRSRDTYTGELFF.

The V gene is TRBV4-2, the J gene TRBJ1-2; 8 bases align to TRBD1. Germline V CDR1 and CDR2: LGHNA, YNFKEQ. The junction had 9 bases not matched to a gene; V was cut back by 2 bases and J by 7 bases. This CDR3 has 15 amino acids. CDR3 coding DNA: TGTGCCAGCAGCCAACCCAGCTACAGGGGGGCTGGCTACACCTTC. It specifies CASSQPSYRGAGYTF.

The J gene is TRBJ1-2, the V gene TRBV7-3; D is possibly TRBD1 (5 bases). Germline V gene lookup returns CDR1 SGHTA and CDR2 FQGTGA. V shed 6 bases and J shed 6 bases, with 20 bases lying between them. This CDR3 region has 15 residues. The CDR3 DNA is TGTGCCAGCAGGTCAGCGCCCAGGCAGGGTAATGGCTACACCTTC. It translates to CASRSAPRQGNGYTF.

The V gene is TRBV5-1, the J gene TRBJ1-2; D unresolved. CDR3 size: 13 residues. V lost 4 bases, J lost 3 bases, and 10 bases lay in between. Germline CDR1 SGHRS, CDR2 YFSETQ. The CDR3 is CASSLDGDYGYTF. CDR3 nucleotide sequence: TGCGCCAGCAGCCTAGACGGAGACTATGGCTACACCTTC.